The source of this T cell receptor beta chain is a study of blood T cells in healthy people across ages (dated by TCRdb to the mid-2010s). Background on the whole study: Template switching captured roughly one uniquely barcoded TCR beta cDNA molecule per two T cells in model experiments. Four age groups were formed from the donors: young (average approximately 15 years), middle-aged (just under 40), aged (about 62) and long-lived (about 80). Age-related changes in TCR beta repertoire diversity were measured in the study by deep sequencing normalized with unique cDNA molecular identifiers. Two additional independent replicas of 1 million unique cDNA reads from the same blood draw were analyzed for two donors (one aged 18 to 30 and one aged 80 or older). To avoid experimental bias, donors of different ages were spread randomly across the sequencing lanes. Study-wide findings and limitations: Observed TCR beta diversity correlated strongly with the percentage of naive T cells measured by flow cytometry. Because the CMV infection status of the donors was unknown, age-related changes in expanded clonotypes may potentially have been confounded. Observed TCR beta diversity per million T cells fell roughly linearly with age, and a significant reduction was already apparent by age approximately 40. Since profiling was done on bulk unsorted PBMCs, naive and antigen-experienced compartments could not be conclusively compared. Compared with the aged group, the long-lived group had more naive CD4+ T cells, fewer expanded clones and increased TCR diversity, suggesting age selection. Estimates of total diversity based on one million sequenced T cells were regarded as lower bounds and as underestimates.

Worth noting for this clonotype: The antigen this receptor binds is unknown. It has no much larger one-base neighbor in the sample; base qualities were not kept.

The donors were 40 or so Caucasian individuals from Russia, aged roughly 6 to 100 years, who were systemically healthy. Around 10 milliliters of peripheral blood were collected from each donor into EDTA-treated Vacutainer tubes. PBMCs were isolated by Ficoll-Paque density-gradient centrifugation, with at least 7 million obtained per sample. Total RNA, at least 6 micrograms per sample, was extracted from PBMCs with Trizol reagent. Naive CD45RAhigh/CD27high T cell percentages were measured by flow cytometry on a PBMC aliquot from every donor. V is pruned by 2 bases and J by 0 bases, leaving 6 bases of the junction without a gene match. The CDR3, cysteine through phenylalanine, is 17 amino acids long. The CDR3 DNA has 51 bases and is translated from base 1. The germline V gene (reference sequence) provides CDR1 MNHNY and CDR2 SVGAGI. The library was produced with 5' RACE. TCRdb lists the instrument as Illumina HiSeq 2500. The second PCR ran for roughly 7 to 11 cycles and used a J-beta primer mix along with a sample-barcoded 5' primer. Each TCR beta cDNA molecule received a unique molecular identifier from a template-switch 5' adaptor carrying 12 random nucleotides. At least 3 million CDR3-containing paired-end reads were obtained from each sample. First-strand cDNA was synthesized from all RNA with the Mint cDNA synthesis kit, primed by a TRBC-specific oligonucleotide. All cDNA was treated with uracil-DNA glycosylase and then went through a first 18-cycle PCR with the universal primers M1SS and BC2_uni_R. For the original study's pipeline: For normalization, 1 million high-quality reads were randomly selected from each sample, with every read carrying a distinct molecular identifier. Instead of being binned into consensus sequences, reads with shared molecular identifiers were discarded. MiTCR, run with a Q25 quality threshold and the strictest error-elimination algorithm, handled CDR3 identification, clonotype clustering and error correction. A nonparametric unseen species model using Euler transformation provided a lower-bound estimate of total TCR beta diversity. TCRdb reran the public reads through fastp at Q25 and MiXCR, keeping productive beta chains. For every CDR3 protein sequence, its rows merge into one entry that carries the most common genes and DNA. The V and J calls were determined by TCRdb, not by the authors. The sample table shows roughly 1.7 million distinct CDR3 sequences, and roughly 32% are seen once. The ten biggest clones cover about 11% of the sample.

The sequence derives from a woman aged 25 to 39 in good health. The V and J genes are TRBV6-6 and TRBJ2-3; the central 9 bases match TRBD2. The sample comprised blood. The nucleotide sequence is given as TGTGCCAGCAGTTACCCAATTAGCGGGAGAAGCACAGATACGCAGTATTTT. It translates to CASSYPISGRSTDTQYF.